This T cell receptor beta chain comes out of a study of shared clonotypes between healthy human individuals. Study outcomes and limitations: The study sampled only blood, and tissue repertoires likely differ.

The assay ran at deep level. Unsorted PBMC samples were amplified in replicate PCRs containing roughly 300 ng DNA, roughly 33,000 T cell genomes. Unsorted PBMC DNA was sequenced on ten immunoSEQ deep assay plates. Sequenced by immunoSEQ multiplex PCR; TCRdb stores in-frame clones only, minus some. The sample contains 450,000 to 650,000 clones, around 78% of which appear only once. As to this clone: What it binds is unknown.

V was cut by 1 base and J by 3 bases, with 6 bases left in between. Germline CDR1 reads SEHNR; CDR2 reads FQNEAQ (reference sequence). CDR3 length equals 13 residues. V gene TRBV7-9 combines with J gene TRBJ1-1; D gene ambiguous. The clonotype originates from a woman in her thirties or forties in good health. Some clones in this sample may be carry-over from other donors' samples. The sample comprised PBMCs. CDR3: CASSLVQYTEAFF. The CDR3 bases are TGTGCCAGCAGCTTAGTACAGTACACTGAAGCTTTCTTT.